This T cell receptor beta chain came from a study of OX40 agonist ivuxolimab in advanced cancers. TCRdb's table, derived via immunoSEQ multiplex PCR, lists solely in-frame clones and lacks some. This sample has 9,000 to 15,000 clones; about 80% occur once, and the top ten carry about 31%. A few counts support this clone. The germline gives CDR1 SGHVS, CDR2 FQNEAQ. V was shortened by 0 bases and J by 1 base, with 21 bases between the two germline ends. This CDR3 spans 19 amino acids. The sequence came from an adult with an advanced solid tumor such as melanoma, head and neck, liver or kidney cancer. The gene calls are TRBV7-8 and TRBJ1-1; the D gene is possibly TRBD1 (5 bases). This specimen was CD4+ or CD8+ T cells sorted from blood, taken in a trial of the OX40 agonist ivuxolimab. CDR3 nucleotides: TGTGCCAGCAGCTTAGCGCCAGCCCTGGGGGGGGTTAGGAACACTGAAGCTTTCTTT. Its protein product is CASSLAPALGGVRNTEAFF.